This entry is about one T cell receptor (beta chain). These data come from a study of blood T cell repertoires in COVID-19. Overall study: T cells, B-cell-depleted T cells, or PBMCs provided the cDNA or gDNA that served as material.

In the source study's methods: Quantification of nucleated cells was approximated via reference gene primer amplification. TCRdb keeps only in-frame clones here, not all; method: immunoSEQ multiplex PCR. V and J calls and clone size are given by that table; D and trimming were obtained from the DNA. This repertoire shows 100,000 to 150,000 clones, approximately 88% found once; its top ten account for about a tenth. Germline CDR1 is GTSNPN and CDR2 is SVGIG (reference sequence). Trimming cost V 3 bases and J 8 bases; bases outside gene matches: 8. This CDR3 is 14 amino acids long. This sequence originates from a man aged 50-59 years with acute or convalescent COVID-19. Input material: peripheral blood. The chain is built from TRBV30 and TRBJ1-4; 8 nucleotides line up with TRBD1. The CDR3 bases are TGTGCCTGGAGAAAGACAGGGGCCGTCGAAAAACTGTTTTTT. Protein product: CAWRKTGAVEKLFF.